The T cell receptor (beta chain) described here comes from a study of T cell responses to AZD1222 COVID-19 vaccine. Study-wide results and limits: Spike-specific TCR breadth rose after two AZD1222 doses, and depth rose as well. Clonal diversity may have been underestimated, and the donors were mostly white British, with more females than males. Reportedly, nearly half of unique spike TCRs recognized epitopes outside B.1.351/B.1.1.7 mutations. At study baseline, merely roughly 6 AZD1222 recipients were seropositive.

CDR1 and CDR2 (germline): SGDLS, YYNGEE. V was cut by 4 bases and J by 4 bases, with 9 bases left in between. The CDR3 length is 13 residues. For this clone: The antigen is undetermined.

Clones were read by immunoSEQ multiplex PCR, and TCRdb kept only the in-frame ones, dropping some. The profile shows some 180,000 clones, around 90% of them singletons. The source is an adult in good health. The V and J genes are TRBV9 and TRBJ1-3; no firm D call. The sample consisted of peripheral blood, taken on day 0 of AZD1222 vaccination. DNA for the CDR3: TGTGCCAGCAGCCCGCTCCGGGGAAACACCATATATTTT. It encodes CASSPLRGNTIYF.